This TCR beta chain was identified during a study of CD8+ T cells in alopecia areata. As for the study in general: Treated patients' severity was scored by percentage of affected scalp area.

Trimming pared 2 bases from V and 9 bases from J, leaving 23 bases between. The germline CDR1 and CDR2 sequences are LGHNT and FRNRAP. This CDR3 spans 17 amino acids. Sequencing templates came from extracted RNA that was reverse transcribed into cDNA. Data came from immunoSEQ multiplex PCR; TCRdb stores just in-frame clones and leaves some out. The repertoire holds about 180,000 clones, with about half as singletons. This sample's treatment: oral pan-JAK inhibitor, 5-10 mg twice daily. Peripheral blood samples and lesional scalp punch biopsies were obtained from alopecia areata patients. On this clone: Its antigen is as yet unknown.

Study-wide findings and caveats: A great number of expanded lesional clones endured in scalp and blood during tofacitinib. Normal skin's resident alphabeta T cells are sequenced alongside lesional scalp T cells.

The sequence was obtained from a human donor with alopecia areata. The chain joins TRBV12-5 to TRBJ2-1, with TRBD1 as a possible D gene (5 bases). Source: CD8+ T cells sorted from blood, taken at roughly week 53, from a patient treated with tofacitinib. As DNA, the CDR3 is TGTGCTAGTGGTTTGCCAAGGGGTTGGGGATCATCCGTTGAGCAGTTCTTC. Its protein product is CASGLPRGWGSSVEQFF. Together with reference TRBV12-5 and TRBJ2-1, the CDR3 gives the full variable domain: DARVTQTPRHKVTEMGQEVTMRCQPILGHNTVFWYRQTMMQGLELLAYFRNRAPLDDSGMPKDRFSAEMPDATLATLKIQPSEPRDSAVYFCASGLPRGWGSSVEQFFGPGTRLTVL.